The clone carrying this T cell receptor (beta chain) was seen only a few times. The data belong to a study of T cells in Graves' hyperthyroidism and ophthalmopathy. Looking at the study overall: Peripheral blood was obtained at initial diagnosis, preceding any treatment.

The CDR3 contains 14 residues. The V gene lost 1 base and the J gene lost 1 base, with 5 bases spanning the gap. CDR1 and CDR2 (germline): MNHEY, SMNVEV (reference sequence). Authors of the study amplified TCR beta CDR3 regions from RNA transcripts. Researchers ran a first-round RT-PCR on the TCR CDR3 using the HTBI primer set. In TCRdb, the multiplex PCR reads were re-called with MiXCR into one record per CDR3 protein. The sample lists around 56,000 distinct CDR3 sequences, 49% occurring once. This TCR derives from a woman under 40 with Graves' ophthalmopathy. The specimen sequenced was blood. This chain uses TRBV27 with TRBJ2-4; D is unresolved. The CDR3 bases are TGTGCCAGCAGTTTATACGGTGCCAAAAACATTCAGTACTTC. Translating it yields CASSLYGAKNIQYF.